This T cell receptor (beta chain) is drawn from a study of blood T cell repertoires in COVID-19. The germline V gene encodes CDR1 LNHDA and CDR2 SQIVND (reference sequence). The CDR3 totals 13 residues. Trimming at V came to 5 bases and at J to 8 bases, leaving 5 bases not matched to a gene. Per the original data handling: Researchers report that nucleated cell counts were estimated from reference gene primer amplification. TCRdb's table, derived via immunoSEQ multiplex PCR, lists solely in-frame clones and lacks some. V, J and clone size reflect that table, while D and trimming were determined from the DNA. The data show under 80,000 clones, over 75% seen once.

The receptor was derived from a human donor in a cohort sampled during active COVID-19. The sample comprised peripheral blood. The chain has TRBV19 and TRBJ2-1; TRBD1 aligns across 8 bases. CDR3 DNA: TGTGCCAGTAGTGGACAGGGCCCCCATGAGCAGTTCTTC. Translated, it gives CASSGQGPHEQFF.